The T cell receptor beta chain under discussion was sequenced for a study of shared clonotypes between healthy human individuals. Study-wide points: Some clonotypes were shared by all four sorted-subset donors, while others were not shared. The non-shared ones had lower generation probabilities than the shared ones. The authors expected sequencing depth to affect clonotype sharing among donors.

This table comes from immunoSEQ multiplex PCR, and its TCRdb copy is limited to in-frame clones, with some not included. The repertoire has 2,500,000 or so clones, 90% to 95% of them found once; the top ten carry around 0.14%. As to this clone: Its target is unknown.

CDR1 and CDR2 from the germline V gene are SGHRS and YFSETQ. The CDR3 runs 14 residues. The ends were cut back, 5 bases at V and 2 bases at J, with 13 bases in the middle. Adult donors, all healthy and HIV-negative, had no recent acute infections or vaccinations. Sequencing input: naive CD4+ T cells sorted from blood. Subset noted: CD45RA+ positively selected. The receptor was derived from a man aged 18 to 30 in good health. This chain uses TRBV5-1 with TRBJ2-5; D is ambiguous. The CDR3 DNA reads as TGCGCCAGCAGATCCCTCCTATTTCAAGAGACCCAGTACTTC. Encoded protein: CASRSLLFQETQYF.